Listed here are 21 T cell receptor beta chains from one sample, sequenced in a study of beta chain features in type 1 diabetes. TCRB transcripts that were expressed got sequenced, as all of the isolated RNA had been reverse transcribed. Using immunoSEQ multiplex PCR, the repertoire was profiled, and TCRdb retains in-frame clones only, with some absent. The repertoire holds a few hundred thousand clones, with 10% to 15% as singletons. Sample: naive CD4+ T cells from blood. These receptors were collected from a man between 18 and 29 years old in good health.

This clone has a single count. The V gene is TRBV4-2, the J gene TRBJ1-1; a possible D gene is TRBD1 (5 bases). The germline V and J ends were trimmed by 1 base and 1 base, with 22 bases remaining between them. CDR1 and CDR2 from the germline V gene are LGHNA and YNFKEQ. The CDR3 is made up of 19 amino acids. This CDR3 reads CASSQGSGWAGHRNTEAFF. CDR3 nucleotides: TGTGCCAGCAGCCAAGGGTCGGGTTGGGCAGGACATAGGAACACTGAAGCTTTCTTT.

This clone came up a few times. Because the CDR3's place on the DNA is in doubt, the DNA is left out and the CDR3 is given as listed by TCRdb. The rearrangement joins TRBV21-1 to TRBJ2-3; the DNA was not compared with TRBD2, the D call given in the table. TRBV21-1 is described as a pseudogene. Termini included, the CDR3 measures 14 amino acids. This CDR3 is CASNVGSGTDTQYF.

J is TRBJ1-6 and V is TRBV18, with D possibly being TRBD1 (6 bases). Trimming removed 4 bases from V and 7 bases from J, with 11 bases in between. Germline assignment: CDR1 KGHSH and CDR2 LQKENI. The CDR3 extends over 14 amino acids. DNA for the CDR3: TGTGCCAGCTCACGGGACACGGGCAATTCACCCCTCCACTTT. Protein: CASSRDTGNSPLHF. Full variable domain (outside the CDR3, taken from reference TRBV18 and TRBJ1-6): NAGVMQNPRHLVRRRGQEARLRCSPMKGHSHVYWYRQLPEEGLKFMVYLQKENIIDESGMPKERFSAEFPKEGPSILRIQQVVRGDSAAYFCASSRDTGNSPLHFGNGTRLTVT.

There are a few counts of this clone. The CDR3 region has the DNA TGTGCCAGCAGCCGTCAACTAGGAGATACGCAGTATTTT. The encoded protein is CASSRQLGDTQYF. The rearrangement links TRBV14 to TRBJ2-3, with D perhaps matching TRBD2 (5 bases). CDR3 length equals 13 residues. Germline values: CDR1 SGHDN, CDR2 FVKESK. The ends were cut back, 4 bases at V and 5 bases at J, with 10 bases in the middle.

This clone was detected a few times. One end of the junction varies from germline; a read error may be responsible. V and J are TRBV7-7 and TRBJ2-1, with D tentatively TRBD1 (5 bases). Germline V gene sequence: CDR1 SSHAT, CDR2 FNYEAQ (reference sequence). The CDR3 is 16 amino acids. CDR3 bases: TGTGCTAGCAGCCAACAGGACGGTAGCTCCTACAATGAGCAGTTCTTC. Translating it yields CASSQQDGSSYNEQFF.

This clone was counted between two and nine times. The chain carries TRBV29-1 and TRBJ1-2; TRBD1 matches 9 bases. Germline V lookup: CDR1 SQVTM, CDR2 ANQGSEA. V shed 8 bases, J shed 4 bases, and the junction held 8 bases outside the gene matches. This CDR3 has 13 amino acids. DNA of the CDR3: TGCAGCATATTACAGGGGGCGGGCTATGGCTACACCTTC. As protein: CSILQGAGYGYTF.

V usage is TRBV11-3 and J usage is TRBJ2-3; 8 nucleotides align to TRBD2. The J segment lost 6 bases and the V segment lost 5 bases, leaving 4 bases of the junction unmatched. The CDR3 has 13 amino acids. Per germline, CDR1 SGHNT and CDR2 YENEEA. The CDR3 region is CASSGGLVDTQYF. CDR3 sequence (DNA): TGTGCCAGCAGCGGGGGACTAGTCGATACGCAGTATTTT. The full variable domain, with the rest looked up from reference TRBV11-3 and TRBJ2-3, is EAGVVQSPRYKIIEKKQPVAFWCNPISGHNTLYWYLQNLGQGPELLIRYENEEAVDDSQLPKDRFSAERLKGVDSTLKIQPAELGDSAVYLCASSGGLVDTQYFGPGTRLTVL.

The chain recombines TRBV7-3 with TRBJ1-1; weak D call: TRBD1 (6 bases). The CDR3 is 15 residues long. Germline assignment: CDR1 SGHTA and CDR2 FQGTGA. V lost 5 bases to trimming and J lost 1 base, with 14 bases between them. CDR3 residues: CASSVNRAGNTEAFF. The CDR3 nucleotides read TGTGCCAGCAGCGTCAACAGGGCCGGGAACACTGAAGCTTTCTTT.

The table lists this clone with a few counts. The chain recombines TRBV7-2 with TRBJ2-1; 10 bases line up with TRBD1. The CDR3 extends over 14 amino acids. V was clipped by 5 bases and J by 9 bases; unmatched bases: 7. Germline V gene data show CDR1 as SGHTA and CDR2 as FQGNSA. This CDR3 is CASSTRQGAREQFF. The CDR3 nucleotides read TGTGCCAGCAGCACCCGACAGGGGGCGCGTGAGCAGTTCTTC.

V usage is TRBV29-1 and J usage is TRBJ2-1; D gene uncertain. The germline V and J ends were trimmed by 2 bases and 0 bases, with 8 bases remaining between them. The CDR3 sequence is 14 residues long. From germline, CDR1 is SQVTM and CDR2 ANQGSEA. CDR3 in DNA: TGCAGCGTTGAACTACCCTACTCCTACAATGAGCAGTTCTTC. This sequence encodes CSVELPYSYNEQFF.

The chain is built from TRBV5-6 and TRBJ2-5, with 7 bases fitting TRBD1. The length of the CDR3 is 14 residues. Germline V gene data show CDR1 as SGHDT and CDR2 as YYEEEE. The V gene end was trimmed by 3 bases and the J gene end by 2 bases; junction bases not matched to a gene: 4. The CDR3 loop reads CASSSWDRQETQYF. The DNA of the CDR3 is TGTGCCAGCAGCTCTTGGGACAGACAAGAGACCCAGTACTTC.

This clone was recorded a few times. This rearrangement joins TRBV6-5 to TRBJ1-1; TRBD1 matches 7 bases. CDR1 MNHEY and CDR2 SVGAGI come from the germline V gene. Trimming at V came to 6 bases and at J to 8 bases, leaving 6 bases not matched to a gene. There are 12 residues in the CDR3. For the CDR3, the DNA is TGTGCCAGCAGCAGAGGGACAGCAGAAGCTTTCTTT. Amino acid sequence: CASSRGTAEAFF.

The V call is TRBV18, the J call TRBJ2-1; 7 nucleotides match TRBD1. CDR1 is KGHSH, CDR2 LQKENI, per germline. The CDR3 sequence is 16 residues long. J gave up 1 base and V 3 bases, and 6 bases lay outside the gene matches. Here the CDR3 reads CASSPRGLLSYNEQFF. Written as DNA, the CDR3 is TGTGCCAGCTCACCGAGGGGGCTCCTATCCTACAATGAGCAGTTCTTC.

The gene calls are TRBV7-2 and TRBJ2-3; tentatively, D is TRBD2 (7 bases). This CDR3 is 16 amino acids long. Germline V lookup: CDR1 SGHTA, CDR2 FQGNSA. The V end was cut by 1 base, the J end by 1 base, with 12 bases between. CDR3 DNA sequence: TGTGCCAGCAGCTTAGGGGGGGGCTCGGGCACAGATACGCAGTATTTT. This sequence encodes CASSLGGGSGTDTQYF. The entire variable domain, with the rest obtained from reference TRBV7-2 and TRBJ2-3, is as follows: GAGVSQSPSNKVTEKGKDVELRCDPISGHTALYWYRQSLGQGLEFLIYFQGNSAPDKSGLPSDRFSAERTGGSVSTLTIQRTQQEDSAVYLCASSLGGGSGTDTQYFGPGTRLTVL.

The chain couples TRBV13 to TRBJ2-3, with 10 nucleotides matching TRBD1. Germline V gene sequence: CDR1 PRHDT, CDR2 FYEKMQ (reference sequence). V was pared by 4 bases and J by 3 bases, with 4 bases of the junction left unmatched. CDR3 length: 15 amino acids. The CDR3 coding sequence is TGTGCCAGCAGCTCGGGACAGGGGATGACAGATACGCAGTATTTT. This translates into CASSSGQGMTDTQYF.

This chain connects TRBV28 to TRBJ2-5, with 8 bases matching TRBD1. Trimming took 4 bases from V and 0 from J; bases not matched to a gene: 7. The CDR3 runs 16 residues. CDR1 is MDHEN, CDR2 SYDVKM, per germline. The DNA of the CDR3 is TGTGCCAGCAGTTCACCACAGGGGGGTAACCAAGAGACCCAGTACTTC. As protein: CASSSPQGGNQETQYF.

This clone has only a few counts. V is TRBV4-3 and J is TRBJ2-7; tentative D call: TRBD2 (5 bases). The CDR3 totals 14 residues. Germline loops: CDR1 LGHNA, CDR2 YSLEER. With 0 bases removed from V and 3 bases from J, the gap between germline ends came to 9 bases. The CDR3 spells CASSQDYGSYEQYF. DNA of the CDR3: TGCGCCAGCAGCCAAGATTATGGGAGCTACGAGCAGTACTTC.

This clone was observed a handful of times. This rearrangement joins TRBV6-5 to TRBJ2-5; 8 nucleotides align to TRBD2. The CDR3 runs 15 residues. The ends lost 7 bases at V and 5 bases at J; junction bases unmatched: 12. In germline, CDR1 is MNHEY, CDR2 SVGAGI. Written as DNA, the CDR3 is TGTGCCAGCACCGTTTGGCGGGGGGCCGGGGAGACCCAGTACTTC. Amino acid sequence: CASTVWRGAGETQYF.

This clone has only a few counts. The CDR3 nucleotides are TGCGCCAGCAGCCAGAGGCCCCCCGGGGAGCTGTTTTTT. Encoded protein: CASSQRPPGELFF. The chain combines TRBV4-3 with TRBJ2-2, with D uncertain. Germline values: CDR1 LGHNA, CDR2 YSLEER. The CDR3 loop spans 13 amino acids. V gave up 3 bases and J gave up 6 bases, with 8 bases separating them.

This clone has a handful of counts. The chain has TRBV23-1 and TRBJ2-1; D is perhaps TRBD1 (6 bases). TRBV23-1 is recorded as an ORF, its role being uncertain. This CDR3 comprises 16 residues. Trimming stripped 4 bases from V and 0 bases from J, with 13 bases between. This CDR3 reads CASSLIGGNSYNEQFF. CDR3 DNA sequence: TGCGCCAGCAGTCTAATAGGGGGAAACTCCTACAATGAGCAGTTCTTC.

This clone was counted between two and nine times. The chain combines TRBV2 with TRBJ2-1; D perhaps matches TRBD1 (5 bases). Germline V gene lookup returns CDR1 SNHLY and CDR2 FYNNEI. This CDR3 is 12 amino acids long. The V end lost 6 bases, the J end lost 9 bases, and 12 bases lay between the germline ends. The CDR3 reads CASSVDSFEQFF. CDR3 coding DNA: TGTGCCAGCAGCGTCGACAGTTTTGAGCAGTTCTTC.